This T cell receptor (beta chain) was recovered during a study of blood T cell repertoires in COVID-19 (dated by TCRdb to about 2020). The study in broad terms: The collaborator samples originated in the United States, Italy and Spain and spanned the acute and convalescent phases of COVID-19. Where available, HLA class I and class II types were obtained from metadata supplied by the sample provider rather than from assay-based typing. The dataset comprised deeply sampled blood TCRbeta repertoires from subjects exposed to, actively infected with, or recovered from COVID-19. The prospective study material was composed of cDNA or gDNA derived from T cells, B-cell-depleted T cells, or PBMCs. Samples came from the ongoing ImmuneRACE study (first 160 participants) plus 1,254 subjects from 6 global collaborators. The repertoires were released in a freely available public database intended as a resource for research on the immune response to SARS-CoV-2. Nearly every sample came with metadata listing a de-identified subject ID, COVID-19 status, age in years and sex.

TCRbeta CDR3 regions were amplified from genomic DNA using the immunoSEQ Assay, a bias-controlled multiplex PCR. The authors processed their data as follows. Within the assay, amplification of reference gene primers was used to estimate how many nucleated cells each sample contained. To quantify the absolute abundance of each unique TCRbeta CDR3 rearrangement, sequence reads were collapsed and filtered. For each sample, productive Simpson clonality was calculated as the square root of Simpson's diversity index over productive rearrangements. TCRdb carries this immuneACCESS record with in-frame sequences only. Its versions omit some clonotypes, under half of them owing to an unresolved V gene in the studies checked, with the rest unexplained. D and trimming come from the DNA, and the V and J calls and clone size come from that table. The sample table records 250,000 to 350,000 clones; about 90% of these occur just once. The ten largest clonotypes hold roughly 2% of the sample.

Each collaborating institution followed its own protocols to collect whole blood in K2EDTA tubes. For TCRbeta analysis, collaborators shipped samples in one of three forms: frozen whole blood, isolated PBMCs, or DNA extracted from either of those sample types. Note on this clone: The target of this receptor is not known. Nothing much larger sits one base from this clone, and base qualities are not available.

The germline V gene (reference sequence) provides CDR1 LNHDA and CDR2 SQIVND. The trim is 3 bases for V and 1 base for J, with a gap of 13 bases between the germline ends. There are 16 amino acids in the CDR3, from cysteine to phenylalanine inclusive. Kept here is only the CDR3 DNA, which spans 48 bases and is read in frame from base 1. What the authors observed across the whole study: The quantity of clinical and demographic metadata differed by source and by participant and was supplied without curation.

This chain joins TRBV19 to TRBJ1-5; a tentative D call is TRBD1 (5 bases match). This clonotype was sampled from a man aged 18 to 30 with active or convalescent COVID-19. Sequencing was done on a sample of peripheral blood. DNA sequence: TGTGCCAGTAGTATTATCAGGGCGGGGAGCAATCAGCCCCAGCATTTT. Translated, this gives CASSIIRAGSNQPQHF.